This entry is about one T cell receptor beta chain. Its antigen is not known. These data belong to a study of CXCR3-negative and CXCR3-positive naive CD8 T cells. Study observations and caveats: When CXCR3-positive naive cells were set against CXCR3-negative naive cells, the former had more hydrophobic TRB CDR3s.

The CDR3 totals 14 residues. Germline CDR1 and CDR2: SGHRS and YFSETQ. UMI-labeled 5' RACE TRB cDNA libraries were prepared from the cells. TCRdb reanalyzed the 5' RACE reads and collapses them to one entry per CDR3 protein, without DNA. In total, the table holds approximately 90,000 distinct CDR3 sequences. Naive cells were sorted as CD45RO-, CCR7+, CD27+ and CD95-. This TCR derives from a human donor in good health. Some clones in this sample may be carry-over from other donors' samples. Sequenced input: naive CXCR3+ CD8+ T cells from blood. Subset of the sample: CD45RO-CCR7+CD27+CD95- naive CD8+ T cells expressing CXCR3 (TNR3+). The chain combines TRBV5-1 with TRBJ1-1. The CDR3 reads CASSFTDGFTEAFF.